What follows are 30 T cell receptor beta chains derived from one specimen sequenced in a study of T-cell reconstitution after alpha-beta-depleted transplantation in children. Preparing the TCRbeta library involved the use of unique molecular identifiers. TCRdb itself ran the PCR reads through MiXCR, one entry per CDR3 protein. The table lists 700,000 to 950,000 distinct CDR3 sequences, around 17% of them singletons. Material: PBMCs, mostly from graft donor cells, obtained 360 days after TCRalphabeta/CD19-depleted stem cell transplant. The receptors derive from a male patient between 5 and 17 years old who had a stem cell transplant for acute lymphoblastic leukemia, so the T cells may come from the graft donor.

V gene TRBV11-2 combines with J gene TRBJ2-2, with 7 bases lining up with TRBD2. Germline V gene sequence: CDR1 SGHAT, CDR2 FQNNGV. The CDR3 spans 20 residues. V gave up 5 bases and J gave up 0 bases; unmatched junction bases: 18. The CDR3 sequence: CASSPSTRRRGSANTGELFF. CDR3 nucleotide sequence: TGTGCCAGCAGCCCCTCTACCAGGCGTCGCGGGAGCGCGAACACCGGGGAGCTGTTTTTT. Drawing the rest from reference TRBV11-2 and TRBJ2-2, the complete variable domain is EAGVAQSPRYKIIEKRQSVAFWCNPISGHATLYWYQQILGQGPKLLIQFQNNGVVDDSQLPKDRFSAERLKGVDSTLKIQPAKLEDSAVYLCASSPSTRRRGSANTGELFFGEGSRLTVL.

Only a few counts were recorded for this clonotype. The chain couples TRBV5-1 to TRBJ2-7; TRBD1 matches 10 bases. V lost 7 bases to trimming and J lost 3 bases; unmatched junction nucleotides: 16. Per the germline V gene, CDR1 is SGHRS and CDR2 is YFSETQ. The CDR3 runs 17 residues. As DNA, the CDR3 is TGCGCCAGCGGCCCCCCTTACCGGGGACAGGGGATCTACGAGCAGTACTTC. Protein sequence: CASGPPYRGQGIYEQYF.

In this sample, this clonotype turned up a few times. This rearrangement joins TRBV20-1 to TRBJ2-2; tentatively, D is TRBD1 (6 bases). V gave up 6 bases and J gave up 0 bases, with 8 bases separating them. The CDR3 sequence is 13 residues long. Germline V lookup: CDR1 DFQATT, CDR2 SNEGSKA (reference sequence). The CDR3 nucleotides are TGCAGTGCCGGACAGCCGAACACCGGGGAGCTGTTTTTT. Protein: CSAGQPNTGELFF.

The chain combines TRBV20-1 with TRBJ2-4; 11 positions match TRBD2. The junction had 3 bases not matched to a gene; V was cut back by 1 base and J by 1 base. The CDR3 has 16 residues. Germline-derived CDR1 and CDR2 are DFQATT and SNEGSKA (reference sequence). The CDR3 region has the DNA TGCAGTGCTAGAGCTTGGACTAGCGGGGCCAAAAACATTCAGTACTTC. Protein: CSARAWTSGAKNIQYF.

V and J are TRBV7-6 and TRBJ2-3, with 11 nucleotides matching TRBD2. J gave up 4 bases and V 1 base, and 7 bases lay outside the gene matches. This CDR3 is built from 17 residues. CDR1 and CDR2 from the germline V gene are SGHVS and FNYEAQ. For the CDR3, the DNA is TGTGCCAGCAGCTTAGGTCGAACTAGCGGGAGTTCAGATACGCAGTATTTT. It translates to CASSLGRTSGSSDTQYF.

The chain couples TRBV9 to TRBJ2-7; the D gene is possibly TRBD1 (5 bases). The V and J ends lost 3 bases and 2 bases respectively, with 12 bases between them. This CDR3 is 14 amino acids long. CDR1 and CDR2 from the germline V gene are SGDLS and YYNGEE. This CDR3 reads CASSETDSPYEQYF. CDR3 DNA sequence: TGTGCCAGCAGCGAGACTGACAGCCCCTACGAGCAGTACTTC.

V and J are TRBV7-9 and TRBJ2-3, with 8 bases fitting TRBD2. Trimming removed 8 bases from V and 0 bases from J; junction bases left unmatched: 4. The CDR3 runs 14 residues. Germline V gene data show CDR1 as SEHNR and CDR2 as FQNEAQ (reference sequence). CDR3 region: CASRPSGSTDTQYF. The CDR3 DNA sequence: TGTGCCAGCCGACCTAGCGGGAGCACAGATACGCAGTATTTT.

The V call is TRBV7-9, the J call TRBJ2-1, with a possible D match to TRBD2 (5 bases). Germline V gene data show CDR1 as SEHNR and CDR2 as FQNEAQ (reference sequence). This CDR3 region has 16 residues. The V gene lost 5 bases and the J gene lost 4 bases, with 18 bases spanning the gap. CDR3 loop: CASSPQLVQTYNEQFF. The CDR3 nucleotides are TGTGCCAGCAGCCCCCAACTAGTGCAGACATACAATGAGCAGTTCTTC. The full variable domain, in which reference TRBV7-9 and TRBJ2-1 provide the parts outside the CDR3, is DTGVSQNPRHKITKRGQNVTFRCDPISEHNRLYWYRQTLGQGPEFLTYFQNEAQLEKSRLLSDRFSAERPKGSFSTLEIQRTEQGDSAMYLCASSPQLVQTYNEQFFGPGTRLTVL.

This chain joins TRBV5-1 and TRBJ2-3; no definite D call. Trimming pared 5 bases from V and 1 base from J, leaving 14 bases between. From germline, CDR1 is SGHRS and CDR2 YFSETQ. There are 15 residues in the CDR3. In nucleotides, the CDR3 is TGCGCCAGCAGTTTAGACACGGCTCGCACAGATACGCAGTATTTT. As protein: CASSLDTARTDTQYF.

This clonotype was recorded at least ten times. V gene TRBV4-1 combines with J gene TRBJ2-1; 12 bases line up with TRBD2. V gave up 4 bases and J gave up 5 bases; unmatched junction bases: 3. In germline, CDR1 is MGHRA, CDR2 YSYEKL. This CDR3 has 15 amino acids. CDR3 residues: CASSRLAGVNNEQFF. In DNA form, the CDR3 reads TGCGCCAGCAGCCGACTAGCGGGGGTGAACAATGAGCAGTTCTTC.

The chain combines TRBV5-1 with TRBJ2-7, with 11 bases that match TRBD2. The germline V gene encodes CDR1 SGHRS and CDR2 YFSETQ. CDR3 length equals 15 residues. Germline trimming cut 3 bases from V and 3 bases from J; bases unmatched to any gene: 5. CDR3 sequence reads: CASSYTSGSGYEQYF. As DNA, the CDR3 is TGCGCCAGCAGCTATACTAGCGGGAGCGGCTACGAGCAGTACTTC.

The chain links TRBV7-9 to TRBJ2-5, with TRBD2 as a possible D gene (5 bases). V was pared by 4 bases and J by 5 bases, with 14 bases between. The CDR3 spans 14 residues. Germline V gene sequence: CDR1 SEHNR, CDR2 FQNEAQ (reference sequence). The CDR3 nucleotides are TGTGCCAGCAGCTCCCCCGCCCCGGGGGAGACCCAGTACTTC. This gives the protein CASSSPAPGETQYF. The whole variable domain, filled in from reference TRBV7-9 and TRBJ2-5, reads DTGVSQNPRHKITKRGQNVTFRCDPISEHNRLYWYRQTLGQGPEFLTYFQNEAQLEKSRLLSDRFSAERPKGSFSTLEIQRTEQGDSAMYLCASSSPAPGETQYFGPGTRLLVL.

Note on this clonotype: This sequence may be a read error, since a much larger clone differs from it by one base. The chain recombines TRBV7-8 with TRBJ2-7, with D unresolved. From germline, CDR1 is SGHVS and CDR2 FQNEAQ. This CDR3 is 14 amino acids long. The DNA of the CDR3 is TGTGCCAGCAGCTTAGCCCCCGCCTCCTACGAGCAGAACTTC. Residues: CASSLAPASYEQNF.

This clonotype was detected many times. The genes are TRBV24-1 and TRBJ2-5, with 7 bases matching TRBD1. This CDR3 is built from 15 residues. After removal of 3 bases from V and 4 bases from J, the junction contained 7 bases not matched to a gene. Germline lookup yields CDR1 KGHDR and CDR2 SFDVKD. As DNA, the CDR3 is TGTGCCACCAGTGATACCAGGGGGATGCGAGAGACCCAGTACTTC. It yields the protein CATSDTRGMRETQYF.

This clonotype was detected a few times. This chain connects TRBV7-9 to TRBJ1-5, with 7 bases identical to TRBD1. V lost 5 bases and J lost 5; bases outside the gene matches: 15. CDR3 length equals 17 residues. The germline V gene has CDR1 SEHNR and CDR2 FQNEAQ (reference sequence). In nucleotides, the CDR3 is TGTGCCAGCAGCCAGACGACAGGGTACGGTACGGATCAGCCCCAGCATTTT. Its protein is CASSQTTGYGTDQPQHF. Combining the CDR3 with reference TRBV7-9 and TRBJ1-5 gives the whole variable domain DTGVSQNPRHKITKRGQNVTFRCDPISEHNRLYWYRQTLGQGPEFLTYFQNEAQLEKSRLLSDRFSAERPKGSFSTLEIQRTEQGDSAMYLCASSQTTGYGTDQPQHFGDGTRLSIL.

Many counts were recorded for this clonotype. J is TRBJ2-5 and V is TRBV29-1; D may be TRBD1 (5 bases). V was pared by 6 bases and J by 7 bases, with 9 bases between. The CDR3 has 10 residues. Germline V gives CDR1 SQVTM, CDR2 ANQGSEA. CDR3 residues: CSVGRRTQYF. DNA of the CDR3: TGCAGCGTGGGGCGTAGGACCCAGTACTTC.

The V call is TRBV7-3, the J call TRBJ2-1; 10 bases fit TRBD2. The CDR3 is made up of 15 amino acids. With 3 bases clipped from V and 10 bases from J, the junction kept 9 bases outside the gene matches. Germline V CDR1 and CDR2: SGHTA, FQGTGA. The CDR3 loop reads CASSLLLAGFAEQFF. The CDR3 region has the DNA TGTGCCAGCAGCTTGTTACTAGCGGGATTCGCAGAGCAGTTCTTC. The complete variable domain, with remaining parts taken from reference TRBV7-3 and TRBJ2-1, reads GAGVSQTPSNKVTEKGKYVELRCDPISGHTALYWYRQSLGQGPEFLIYFQGTGAADDSGLPNDRFFAVRPEGSVSTLKIQRTERGDSAVYLCASSLLLAGFAEQFFGPGTRLTVL.

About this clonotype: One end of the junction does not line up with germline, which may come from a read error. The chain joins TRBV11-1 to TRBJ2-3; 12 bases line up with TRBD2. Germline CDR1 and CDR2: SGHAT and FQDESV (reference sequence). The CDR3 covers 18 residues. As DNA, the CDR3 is TGTGCCGGCAGCTTAGTGGCGACTAGCGGGAGATTTGCAGATACGCAGTATTTT. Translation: CAGSLVATSGRFADTQYF.

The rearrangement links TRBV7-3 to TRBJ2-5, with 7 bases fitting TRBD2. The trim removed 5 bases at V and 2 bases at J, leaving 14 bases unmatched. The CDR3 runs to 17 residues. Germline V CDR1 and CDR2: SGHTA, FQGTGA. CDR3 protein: CASSPNPGVSGQETQYF. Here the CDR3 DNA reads TGTGCCAGCAGCCCCAACCCCGGGGTTAGCGGGCAAGAGACCCAGTACTTC.

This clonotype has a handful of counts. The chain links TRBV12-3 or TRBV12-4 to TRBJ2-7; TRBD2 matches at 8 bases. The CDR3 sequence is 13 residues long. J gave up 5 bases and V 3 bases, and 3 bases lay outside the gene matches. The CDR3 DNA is TGTGCCAGCAGTTTTGGGACTAGGGACGAGCAGTACTTC. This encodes CASSFGTRDEQYF.

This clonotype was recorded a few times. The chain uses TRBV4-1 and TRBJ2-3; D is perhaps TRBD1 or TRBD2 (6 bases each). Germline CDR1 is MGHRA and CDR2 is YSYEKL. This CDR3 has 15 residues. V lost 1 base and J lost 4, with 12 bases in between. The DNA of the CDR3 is TGCGCCAGCAGCCAAGCGGTCGGGGGCTCAGATACGCAGTATTTT. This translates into CASSQAVGGSDTQYF.

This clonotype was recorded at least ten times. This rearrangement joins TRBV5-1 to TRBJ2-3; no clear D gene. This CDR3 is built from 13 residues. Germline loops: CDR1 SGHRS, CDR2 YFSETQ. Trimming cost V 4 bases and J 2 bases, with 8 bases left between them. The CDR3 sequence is CASSKTVTDTQYF. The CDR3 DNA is TGCGCCAGCAGCAAGACTGTCACAGATACGCAGTATTTT.

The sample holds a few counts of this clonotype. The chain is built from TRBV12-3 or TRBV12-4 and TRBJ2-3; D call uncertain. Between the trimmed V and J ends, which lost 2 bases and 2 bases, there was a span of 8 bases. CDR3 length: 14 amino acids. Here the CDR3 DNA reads TGTGCCAGCAGTTTACTGGGCCCCACAGATACGCAGTATTTT. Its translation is CASSLLGPTDTQYF.

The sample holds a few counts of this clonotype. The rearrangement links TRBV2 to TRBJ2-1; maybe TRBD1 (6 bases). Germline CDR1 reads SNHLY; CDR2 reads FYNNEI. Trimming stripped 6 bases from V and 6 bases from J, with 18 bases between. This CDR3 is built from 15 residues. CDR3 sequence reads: CASRAGASVGNEQFF. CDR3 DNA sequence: TGTGCCAGCAGAGCAGGGGCTAGTGTAGGCAATGAGCAGTTCTTC.

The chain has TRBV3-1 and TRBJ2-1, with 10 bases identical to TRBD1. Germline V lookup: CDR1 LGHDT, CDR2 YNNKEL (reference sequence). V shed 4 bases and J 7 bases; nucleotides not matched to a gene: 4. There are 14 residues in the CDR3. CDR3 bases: TGTGCCAGCAGCCCGGACAGGGGGTGGAATGAGCAGTTCTTC. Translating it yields CASSPDRGWNEQFF.

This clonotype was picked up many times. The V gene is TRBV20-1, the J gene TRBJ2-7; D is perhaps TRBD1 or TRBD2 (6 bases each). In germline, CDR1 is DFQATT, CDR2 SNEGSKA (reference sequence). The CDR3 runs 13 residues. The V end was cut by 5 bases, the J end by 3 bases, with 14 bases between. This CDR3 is CSAAFRGLYEQYF. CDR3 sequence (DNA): TGCAGTGCTGCCTTCAGGGGACTCTACGAGCAGTACTTC.

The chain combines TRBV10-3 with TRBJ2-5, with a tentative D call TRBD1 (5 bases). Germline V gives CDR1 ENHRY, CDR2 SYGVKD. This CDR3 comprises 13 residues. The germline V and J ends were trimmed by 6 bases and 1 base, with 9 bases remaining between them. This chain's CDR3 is CAIRDNLQETQYF. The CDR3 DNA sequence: TGTGCCATCAGGGACAACCTCCAAGAGACCCAGTACTTC.

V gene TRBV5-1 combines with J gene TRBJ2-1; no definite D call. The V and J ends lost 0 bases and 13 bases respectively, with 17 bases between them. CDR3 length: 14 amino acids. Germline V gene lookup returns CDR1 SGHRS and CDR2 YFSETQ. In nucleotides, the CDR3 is TGCGCCAGCAGCTTGGGGGCTGTCGCGGACCGACAGTTCTTC. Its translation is CASSLGAVADRQFF.

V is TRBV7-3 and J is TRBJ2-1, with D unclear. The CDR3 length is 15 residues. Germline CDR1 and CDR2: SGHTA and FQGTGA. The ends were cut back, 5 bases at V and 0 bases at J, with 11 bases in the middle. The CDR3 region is CASSIDGSSYNEQFF. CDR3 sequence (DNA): TGTGCCAGCAGCATCGACGGTAGCTCCTACAATGAGCAGTTCTTC.

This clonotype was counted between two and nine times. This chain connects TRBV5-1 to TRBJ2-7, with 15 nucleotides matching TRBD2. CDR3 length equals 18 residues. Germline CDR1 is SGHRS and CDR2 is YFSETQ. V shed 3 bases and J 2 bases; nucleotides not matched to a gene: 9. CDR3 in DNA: TGCGCCAGCAGCTCTGGGACTAGCGGGAGGCCATGGGCCTACGAGCAGTACTTC. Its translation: CASSSGTSGRPWAYEQYF.